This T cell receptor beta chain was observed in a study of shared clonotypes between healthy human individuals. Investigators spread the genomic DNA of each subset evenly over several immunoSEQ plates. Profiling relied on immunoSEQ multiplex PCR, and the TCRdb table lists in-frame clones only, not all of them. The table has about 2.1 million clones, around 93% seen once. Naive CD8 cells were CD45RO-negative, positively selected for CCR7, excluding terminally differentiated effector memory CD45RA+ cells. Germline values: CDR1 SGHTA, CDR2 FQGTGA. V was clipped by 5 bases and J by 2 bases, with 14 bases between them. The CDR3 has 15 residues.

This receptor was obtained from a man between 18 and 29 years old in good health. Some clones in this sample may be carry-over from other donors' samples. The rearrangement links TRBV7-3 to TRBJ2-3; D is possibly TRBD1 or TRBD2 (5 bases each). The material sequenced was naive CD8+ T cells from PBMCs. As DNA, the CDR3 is TGTGCCAGCAGCCCTCGCCGGGGCCTCACAGATACGCAGTATTTT. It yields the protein CASSPRRGLTDTQYF.